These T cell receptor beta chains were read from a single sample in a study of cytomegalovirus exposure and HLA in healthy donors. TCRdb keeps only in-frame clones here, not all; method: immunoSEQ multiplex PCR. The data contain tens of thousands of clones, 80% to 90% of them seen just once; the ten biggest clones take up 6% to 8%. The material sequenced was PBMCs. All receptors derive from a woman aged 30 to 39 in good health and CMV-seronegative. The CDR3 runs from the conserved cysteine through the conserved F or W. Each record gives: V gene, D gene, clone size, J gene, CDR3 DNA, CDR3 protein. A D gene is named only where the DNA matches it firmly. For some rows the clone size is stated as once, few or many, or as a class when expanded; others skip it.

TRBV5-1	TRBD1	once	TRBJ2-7	TGCGCCAGCAGCAAACCACAGGGGAACTACGAGCAGTACTTC	CASSKPQGNYEQYF
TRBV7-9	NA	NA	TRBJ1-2	TGTGCCAGCAGCTTGGCGGGGGTGGAAAATGGCTACACCTTC	CASSLAGVENGYTF
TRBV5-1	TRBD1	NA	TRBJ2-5	TGCGCCAGCAGCCTGAGGGGACAGGGAGAGGGCCAGTACTTC	CASSLRGQGEGQYF
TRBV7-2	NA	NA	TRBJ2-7	TGTGCCAGCAGCTCAGACAGAGTCGTCTACGAGCAGTACTTC	CASSSDRVVYEQYF
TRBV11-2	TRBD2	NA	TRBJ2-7	TGTGCCAGCAGTAGGACTAGCGGGAGTAGCGAGCAGTACTTC	CASSRTSGSSEQYF
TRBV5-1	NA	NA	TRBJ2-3	TGCGCCAGCAGCCCGGGGACTGGGAGAGATACGCAGTATTTT	CASSPGTGRDTQYF
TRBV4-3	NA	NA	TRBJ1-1	TGCGCCAGCAGCCAAGATTTCGGCACTGAAGCTTTCTTT	CASSQDFGTEAFF
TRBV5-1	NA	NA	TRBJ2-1	TGCGCCAGCAGCTGGGGGGTTGCACAATATGAGCAGTTCTTC	CASSWGVAQYEQFF
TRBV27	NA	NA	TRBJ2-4	TGTGCCAGCAGTTTGTCTCAGGGCGCCAAAAACATTCAGTACTTC	CASSLSQGAKNIQYF
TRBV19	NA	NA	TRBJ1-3	TGTGCCACCATGGGCTCTTACTCTGGAAACACCATATATTTT	CATMGSYSGNTIYF
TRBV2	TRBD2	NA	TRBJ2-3	TGTGCCAGCAGGGCAGGACTAGCGGGGACAGATACGCAGTATTTT	CASRAGLAGTDTQYF
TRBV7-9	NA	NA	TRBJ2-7	TGTGCCAGCAGCCCGGGGTGGAGGGTGGGGAGTAGAACCTCCTACGAGCAGTACTTC	CASSPGWRVGSRTSYEQYF
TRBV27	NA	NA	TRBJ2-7	TGTGCCAGCAGCCTTATCGGAGCAGGGGAATACGAGCAGTACTTC	CASSLIGAGEYEQYF
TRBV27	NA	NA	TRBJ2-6	TGTGCCAGCAGTTTATTCTCCGAGGTCGGGGCCAACGTCCTGACTTTC	CASSLFSEVGANVLTF
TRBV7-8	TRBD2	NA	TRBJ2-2	TGTGCCAGCAGCCGGACTAGTTTCACCGGGGAGCTGTTTTTT	CASSRTSFTGELFF
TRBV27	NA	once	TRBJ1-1	TGTGCCAGCAGTTTATCGAACACAGGGACAACTGAAGCTTTCTTT	CASSLSNTGTTEAFF
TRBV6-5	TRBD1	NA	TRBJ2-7	TGTGCCAGCAGTTCACAGGGGGCGCACAACGAGCAGTACTTC	CASSSQGAHNEQYF
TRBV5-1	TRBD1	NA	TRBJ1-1	TGCGCCAGCAGCCCGGGACAGCCGAACACTGAAGCTTTCTTT	CASSPGQPNTEAFF
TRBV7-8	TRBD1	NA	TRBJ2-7	TGTGCCAGCAGCACCCGACAGGGGAGCGACGAGCAGTACTTC	CASSTRQGSDEQYF
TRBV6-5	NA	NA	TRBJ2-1	TGTGCCAGCAGTTACTCCGCATGGGGCGCAGGGTTCTTC	CASSYSAWGAGFF
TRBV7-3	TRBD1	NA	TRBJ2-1	TGTGCCAGCAGCTTAATGCCAGGGGGTGGTCAAGATGAGCAGTTCTTC	CASSLMPGGGQDEQFF
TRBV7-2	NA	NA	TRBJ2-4	TGTGCCAGCAGCCCTGCGCGGGTAGCCAAAAACATTCAGTACTTC	CASSPARVAKNIQYF